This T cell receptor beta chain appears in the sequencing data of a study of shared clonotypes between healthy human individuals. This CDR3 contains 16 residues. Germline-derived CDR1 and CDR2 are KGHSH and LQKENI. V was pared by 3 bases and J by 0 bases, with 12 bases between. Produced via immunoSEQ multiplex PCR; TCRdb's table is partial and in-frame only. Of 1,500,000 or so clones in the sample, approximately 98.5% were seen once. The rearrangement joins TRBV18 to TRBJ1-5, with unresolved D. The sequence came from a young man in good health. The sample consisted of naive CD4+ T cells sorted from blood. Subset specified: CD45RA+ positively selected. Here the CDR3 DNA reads TGTGCCAGCTCACCCCAAGAAGGTAGTAGCAATCAGCCCCAGCATTTT. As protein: CASSPQEGSSNQPQHF.